The next 2 T cell receptor beta chains were all read from a single sample in a study of cytomegalovirus exposure and HLA in healthy donors. With 60 Vbeta and 13 Jbeta primers, the PCR was carried out. TCRdb's table, derived via immunoSEQ multiplex PCR, lists solely in-frame clones and lacks some. The sample data list tens of thousands of clones. The specimen sequenced was PBMCs. The receptors were gathered from a girl aged 5 to 17 in good health and CMV-seropositive.

The rearrangement joins TRBV18 to TRBJ2-1; D call uncertain. CDR1 is KGHSH, CDR2 LQKENI, per germline. This CDR3 has 17 amino acids. With 3 bases removed from V and 1 base from J, the gap between germline ends came to 16 bases. The CDR3 sequence: CASSPSAILLSYNEQFF. CDR3 DNA: TGTGCCAGCTCACCGTCTGCGATATTACTTTCCTACAATGAGCAGTTCTTC.

V is TRBV4-1 and J is TRBJ1-2; the D gene is possibly TRBD1 (5 bases). The length of the CDR3 is 17 residues. Trimming cost V 1 base and J 8 bases, with 23 bases left between them. Germline CDR1 and CDR2: MGHRA and YSYEKL. CDR3 loop: CASSQVPPRRVERGYTF. Written as DNA, the CDR3 is TGCGCCAGCAGCCAAGTCCCTCCCCGCAGGGTTGAGAGAGGCTACACCTTC.